Below are 30 T cell receptor beta chains sequenced from a single sample in a study of CD8 T cells in ankylosing spondylitis. TCRdb re-called the 5' RACE reads with MiXCR, one entry per CDR3 protein. The sample shows around 230,000 distinct CDR3 sequences, roughly 8.6% of them seen only once. Specimen: blood, either unsorted or a sorted T cell fraction (not recorded which). The origin of the receptors is a male donor with ankylosing spondylitis or in good health (not recorded which).

The chain links TRBV29-1 to TRBJ2-7; D is undetermined. Germline loops: CDR1 SQVTM, CDR2 ANQGSEA. The V end was cut by 4 bases, the J end by 3 bases, with 13 bases between. The CDR3 loop spans 13 amino acids. This CDR3 is CSVVSSVSYEQYF. The CDR3 nucleotides are TGCAGCGTTGTATCGTCGGTGAGCTACGAGCAGTACTTC.

The gene calls are TRBV12-3 or TRBV12-4 and TRBJ1-2; possible D gene TRBD1, 6 bases. Trimming pared 8 bases from V and 7 bases from J, leaving 17 bases between. The CDR3 is 13 amino acids. CDR3 sequence: CASSKNRGSGYTF. CDR3 nucleotides: TGTGCCAGCTCAAAGAATAGGGGGAGTGGCTACACCTTC.

This clonotype was seen repeatedly, ten times or more. V and J are TRBV7-3 and TRBJ1-2; 7 bases line up with TRBD1. Trimming took 1 base from V and 7 from J; bases not matched to a gene: 3. The CDR3 has 13 amino acids. Germline V gene data show CDR1 as SGHTA and CDR2 as FQGTGA. The CDR3 is CASSLKGGSGYTF. The CDR3 DNA is TGTGCCAGCAGCTTAAAAGGGGGCAGTGGCTACACCTTC.

This clonotype showed up just a few times. A much larger clonotype is one base distant, so this may be a read error. The rearrangement uses TRBV15 and TRBJ2-3, with D maybe TRBD2 (7 bases). The length of the CDR3 is 15 residues. Trimming left V 8 bases short and J 4 bases short, with 19 bases between. CDR1 LNHNV and CDR2 YYDKDF come from the germline V gene (reference sequence). For the CDR3, the DNA is TGTGCCACCCCCCTTCGGGGGGCTGGGGCAGATACGCAGTATTTT. It specifies CATPLRGAGADTQYF. Full variable domain (remainder filled in from reference TRBV15 and TRBJ2-3): DAMVIQNPRYQVTQFGKPVTLSCSQTLNHNVMYWYQQKSSQAPKLLFHYYDKDFNNEADTPDNFQSRRPNTSFCFLDIRSPGLGDTAMYLCATPLRGAGADTQYFGPGTRLTVL.

Ten or more counts support this clonotype. The J gene is TRBJ2-2, the V gene TRBV7-2, with D possibly matching TRBD2 (6 bases). V was shortened by 3 bases and J by 5 bases, with 13 bases between the two germline ends. From germline, CDR1 is SGHTA and CDR2 FQGNSA. This CDR3 is built from 15 residues. The CDR3 DNA follows: TGTGCCAGCAGCTTGGAGGGGATCGGAACCGGGGAGCTGTTTTTT. Translation gives CASSLEGIGTGELFF.

This clonotype was counted many times. The V gene is TRBV12-3 or TRBV12-4, the J gene TRBJ1-5; 11 bases line up with TRBD1. This CDR3 is 17 amino acids long. The V segment lost 2 bases and the J segment 5 bases; nucleotides outside the gene matches: 8. The DNA for the CDR3 is TGTGCCAGCAGTTTAAGGCCGGGACAGGGGGTTCATCAGCCCCAGCATTTT. Amino acids: CASSLRPGQGVHQPQHF.

There are many counts of this clonotype. The chain combines TRBV5-1 with TRBJ2-3; TRBD2 matches at 10 bases. The germline V gene has CDR1 SGHRS and CDR2 YFSETQ. This CDR3 comprises 15 residues. Trimming at V came to 2 bases and at J to 1 base, leaving 1 base not matched to a gene. DNA for the CDR3: TGCGCCAGCAGCTTCGGGACTAGCGGCACAGATACGCAGTATTTT. It codes for CASSFGTSGTDTQYF.

This clonotype was seen ten or more times. V and J are TRBV5-1 and TRBJ2-6; D unclear. The CDR3 is 15 amino acids. V was cut by 2 bases and J by 2 bases, with 8 bases left in between. Germline V gives CDR1 SGHRS, CDR2 YFSETQ. CDR3 DNA: TGCGCCAGCAGCTTTGATGGAGCTGGGGCCAACGTCCTGACTTTC. Protein product: CASSFDGAGANVLTF.

In this sample, this clonotype turned up many times. The chain is built from TRBV20-1 and TRBJ2-1; possibly TRBD2 for D (6 bases). Per the germline V gene, CDR1 is DFQATT and CDR2 is SNEGSKA (reference sequence). The V gene lost 3 bases and the J gene lost 5 bases, with 8 bases spanning the gap. This CDR3 region has 12 residues. The CDR3 is CSASSGNNEQFF. The CDR3 DNA sequence: TGCAGTGCTAGTAGCGGTAACAATGAGCAGTTCTTC.

Many counts were recorded for this clonotype. The rearrangement uses TRBV7-3 and TRBJ2-1; 7 nucleotides line up with TRBD1. From germline, CDR1 is SGHTA and CDR2 FQGTGA. The V gene end was trimmed by 1 base and the J gene end by 14 bases; junction bases not matched to a gene: 5. The CDR3 length is 12 residues. The chain's CDR3 is CASSLKGARKFF. The CDR3 bases are TGTGCCAGCAGCTTAAAGGGGGCTAGAAAGTTCTTC.

This clonotype was recorded many times. This rearrangement joins TRBV6-5 to TRBJ2-3, with 10 positions matching TRBD2. The CDR3 extends over 18 amino acids. Germline V CDR1 and CDR2: MNHEY, SVGAGI. With 0 bases clipped from V and 5 bases from J, the junction kept 11 bases outside the gene matches. CDR3 sequence: CASSYSPVYSGRQDTQYF. CDR3 DNA: TGTGCCAGCAGTTACTCCCCTGTGTATAGCGGGAGGCAAGATACGCAGTATTTT.

This clonotype showed up many times. This chain connects TRBV7-2 to TRBJ2-5, with TRBD2 matching 7 bases. The CDR3 sequence is 14 residues long. With 5 bases clipped from V and 5 bases from J, the junction kept 8 bases outside the gene matches. In germline, CDR1 is SGHTA, CDR2 FQGNSA. Here the CDR3 reads CASSPRLAAETQYF. The CDR3 bases are TGTGCCAGCAGCCCCCGACTAGCAGCTGAGACCCAGTACTTC. The variable domain in full, completed from reference TRBV7-2 and TRBJ2-5, reads GAGVSQSPSNKVTEKGKDVELRCDPISGHTALYWYRQSLGQGLEFLIYFQGNSAPDKSGLPSDRFSAERTGGSVSTLTIQRTQQEDSAVYLCASSPRLAAETQYFGPGTRLLVL.

This clonotype has ten or more counts. This rearrangement joins TRBV7-2 to TRBJ1-2, with 7 bases aligning to TRBD1. Germline assignment: CDR1 SGHTA and CDR2 FQGNSA. The CDR3 contains 15 residues. V was pared by 5 bases and J by 4 bases, with 10 bases of the junction left unmatched. This CDR3 is CASSPPTGMFYGYTF. In DNA form, the CDR3 reads TGTGCCAGCAGCCCCCCGACAGGGATGTTCTATGGCTACACCTTC.

This clonotype was seen only a few times. The chain uses TRBV3-1 and TRBJ1-5, with D perhaps TRBD1 (6 bases). V was shortened by 2 bases and J by 4 bases, with 15 bases between the two germline ends. Germline CDR1 reads LGHDT; CDR2 reads YNNKEL (reference sequence). This CDR3 spans 16 amino acids. The DNA of the CDR3 is TGTGCCAGCAGCCAAACCCACGGGGGCCTAAATCAGCCCCAGCATTTT. Amino acid sequence: CASSQTHGGLNQPQHF. Full variable domain (outside the CDR3, taken from reference TRBV3-1 and TRBJ1-5): DTAVSQTPKYLVTQMGNDKSIKCEQNLGHDTMYWYKQDSKKFLKIMFSYNNKELIINETVPNRFSPKSPDKAHLNLHINSLELGDSAVYFCASSQTHGGLNQPQHFGDGTRLSIL.

This clonotype appeared many times. J is TRBJ2-5 and V is TRBV12-3 or TRBV12-4, with 12 bases identical to TRBD2. Trimming cost V 3 bases and J 4 bases; bases outside gene matches: 3. The length of the CDR3 is 15 residues. The CDR3 reads CASSLTSGRGETQYF. CDR3 nucleotide sequence: TGTGCCAGCAGTTTGACTAGCGGGAGAGGAGAGACCCAGTACTTC.

This clonotype was observed at least ten times. V gene TRBV6-2 or TRBV6-3 combines with J gene TRBJ2-1, with a tentative D call TRBD2 (5 bases). With 2 bases removed from V and 4 bases from J, the gap between germline ends came to 15 bases. This CDR3 has 16 residues. Germline V gene lookup returns CDR1 MNHEY and CDR2 SVGEGT. The DNA of the CDR3 is TGTGCCAGCAGTTACATTAGGAGGACCGGGTACAATGAGCAGTTCTTC. Its translation: CASSYIRRTGYNEQFF.

Turning to this clonotype: This may come from a read error, since a much larger clone is one base off. V is TRBV20-1 and J is TRBJ2-1; possible D gene TRBD2, 5 bases. This CDR3 is 17 amino acids long. Germline V CDR1 and CDR2: DFQATT, SNEGSKA (reference sequence). The CDR3 loop is CCARAAGVSGSYNEQFF. CDR3 nucleotide sequence: TGCTGTGCTAGAGCGGCCGGTGTAAGCGGCTCCTACAATGAGCAGTTCTTC.

The V call is TRBV5-1, the J call TRBJ2-7; D possibly corresponds to TRBD2 (6 bases). The V and J ends lost 5 bases and 3 bases respectively, with 21 bases between them. Germline CDR1 reads SGHRS; CDR2 reads YFSETQ. The CDR3 loop spans 16 amino acids. The CDR3: CASRPPALRDGYEQYF. CDR3 DNA: TGCGCCAGCAGGCCTCCAGCCTTGCGGGACGGCTACGAGCAGTACTTC. Full variable domain (missing parts from reference TRBV5-1 and TRBJ2-7): KAGVTQTPRYLIKTRGQQVTLSCSPISGHRSVSWYQQTPGQGLQFLFEYFSETQRNKGNFPGRFSGRQFSNSRSEMNVSTLELGDSALYLCASRPPALRDGYEQYFGPGTRLTVT.

This clonotype was counted ten times or more. The chain employs TRBV11-3 and TRBJ1-1; D call uncertain. Per the germline V gene, CDR1 is SGHNT and CDR2 is YENEEA. The CDR3 totals 14 residues. V lost 8 bases and J lost 0, with 13 bases in between. CDR3 loop: CASCPGGVNTEAFF. The CDR3 DNA sequence: TGTGCCAGCTGCCCAGGCGGGGTGAACACTGAAGCTTTCTTT.

This clonotype was recorded many times. This chain uses TRBV20-1 with TRBJ1-1; D is uncertain. The CDR3 covers 13 residues. The V and J ends lost 0 bases and 0 bases respectively, with 5 bases between them. Germline loops: CDR1 DFQATT, CDR2 SNEGSKA (reference sequence). CDR3 sequence reads: CSARDLVNTEAFF. CDR3 in DNA: TGCAGTGCTAGAGATTTGGTGAACACTGAAGCTTTCTTT.

In this sample, this clonotype turned up many times. CDR3 nucleotide sequence: TGTGCCAGCAGTAGCGGGTCCACCTACGAGCAGTACTTC. Translated, it gives CASSSGSTYEQYF. The chain has TRBV28 and TRBJ2-7, with a weak D call TRBD2 (6 bases). V dropped 5 bases and J dropped 2 bases, with 10 bases sitting between them. The V gene's germline CDR1 is MDHEN and CDR2 SYDVKM. The CDR3 has 13 residues.

This clonotype has only a few counts. V is TRBV6-1 and J is TRBJ2-7; D unclear. The V gene's germline CDR1 is MNHNS and CDR2 SASEGT. The CDR3 length is 13 residues. Between the trimmed V and J ends, which lost 6 bases and 6 bases, there was a span of 15 bases. The DNA for the CDR3 is TGTGCCAGCAGCCTGGGCCCGACGGTCGAGCAGTACTTC. Translating gives CASSLGPTVEQYF.

This clonotype has ten or more counts. This chain connects TRBV27 to TRBJ1-2; D call uncertain. Germline lookup yields CDR1 MNHEY and CDR2 SMNVEV (reference sequence). This CDR3 has 12 amino acids. V shed 6 bases and J shed 4 bases, with 9 bases lying between them. The CDR3 region is CASRSPGYGYTF. The CDR3 nucleotides read TGTGCCAGCAGATCGCCTGGCTATGGCTACACCTTC.

This clonotype came up many times. The chain employs TRBV12-3 or TRBV12-4 and TRBJ2-5, with 10 positions matching TRBD2. V gave up 4 bases and J gave up 1 base; unmatched junction bases: 3. This CDR3 region has 15 residues. In DNA, the CDR3 is TGTGCCAGCAGTTCACTAGCGGGACTCCAAGAGACCCAGTACTTC. It codes for CASSSLAGLQETQYF.

This clonotype was observed a few times. The chain carries TRBV7-3 and TRBJ2-1; 7 bases are shared with TRBD2. Germline assignment: CDR1 SGHTA and CDR2 FQGTGA. This CDR3 contains 16 residues. The V gene end was trimmed by 5 bases and the J gene end by 0 bases; junction bases not matched to a gene: 7. CDR3 residues: CASSPTGGSSYNEQFF. The CDR3 DNA sequence: TGTGCCAGCAGCCCCACCGGGGGGAGCTCCTACAATGAGCAGTTCTTC.

Many counts were recorded for this clonotype. The chain is built from TRBV5-1 and TRBJ2-3; D perhaps matches TRBD2 (6 bases). Germline assignment: CDR1 SGHRS and CDR2 YFSETQ. The CDR3 is 15 amino acids. V was clipped by 2 bases and J by 1 base, with 11 bases between them. CDR3 protein: CASSFGSSGTDTQYF. The CDR3 nucleotides are TGCGCCAGCAGCTTTGGATCTAGCGGCACAGATACGCAGTATTTT.

This clonotype was seen many times. The chain links TRBV14 to TRBJ2-1; the match to TRBD2 covers 9 bases. Germline assignment: CDR1 SGHDN and CDR2 FVKESK. The CDR3 is 16 amino acids. The V segment lost 0 bases and the J segment 9 bases; nucleotides outside the gene matches: 9. CDR3: CASSQDLRLAGIEQFF. The DNA of the CDR3 is TGTGCCAGCAGCCAAGATCTTAGGCTAGCGGGAATTGAGCAGTTCTTC.

This clonotype came up many times. This sequence joins TRBV6-5 and TRBJ2-7, with D perhaps being TRBD1 or TRBD2 (5 bases each). From germline, CDR1 is MNHEY and CDR2 SVGAGI. V was trimmed by 2 bases and J by 9 bases, leaving 14 bases between them. The CDR3 covers 13 residues. This chain's CDR3 is CASSYGTARVQYF. CDR3 coding DNA: TGTGCCAGCAGTTACGGGACGGCTCGGGTGCAGTACTTC.

This clonotype was counted ten times or more. The chain is built from TRBV4-1 and TRBJ1-2, with D perhaps matching TRBD1 (5 bases). The ends were cut back, 2 bases at V and 4 bases at J, with 17 bases in the middle. The germline V gene encodes CDR1 MGHRA and CDR2 YSYEKL. The CDR3 extends over 16 amino acids. In DNA, the CDR3 is TGCGCCAGCAGCCAACCTGACTGGGGGTTTAGCTATGGCTACACCTTC. It is translated as CASSQPDWGFSYGYTF.

The chain joins TRBV4-3 to TRBJ2-4, with D perhaps matching TRBD2 (6 bases). The ends were cut back, 0 bases at V and 7 bases at J, with 16 bases in the middle. CDR1 is LGHNA and CDR2 is YSLEER in the germline V gene. This CDR3 has 16 amino acids. CDR3 in amino acids: CASSQDYAGFSNIQYF. CDR3 in DNA: TGCGCCAGCAGCCAAGATTACGCGGGGTTCAGTAACATTCAGTACTTC.